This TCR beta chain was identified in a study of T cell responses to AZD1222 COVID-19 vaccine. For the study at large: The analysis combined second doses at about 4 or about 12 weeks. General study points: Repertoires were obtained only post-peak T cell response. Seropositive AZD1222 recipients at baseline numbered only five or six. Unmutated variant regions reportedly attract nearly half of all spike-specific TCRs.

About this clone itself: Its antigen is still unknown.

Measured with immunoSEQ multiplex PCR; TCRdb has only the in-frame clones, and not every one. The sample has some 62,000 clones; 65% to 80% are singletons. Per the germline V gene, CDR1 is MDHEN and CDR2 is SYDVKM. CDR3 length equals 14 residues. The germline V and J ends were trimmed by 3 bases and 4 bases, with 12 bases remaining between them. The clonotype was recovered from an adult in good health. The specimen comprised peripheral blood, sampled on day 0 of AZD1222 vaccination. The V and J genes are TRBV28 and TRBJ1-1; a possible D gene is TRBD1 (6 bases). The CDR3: CASSFGGQGTEAFF. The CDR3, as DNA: TGTGCCAGCAGTTTTGGGGGGCAGGGCACTGAAGCTTTCTTT.